The clone carrying this T cell receptor (beta chain) occurred a few times. Its target is unknown. The data belong to a study of OX40 agonist ivuxolimab in advanced cancers. At the level of the study: The patients received agonistic anti-OX40 (CD134) antibody ivuxolimab.

Germline V gives CDR1 MNHEY, CDR2 SMNVEV (reference sequence). CDR3 length: 14 amino acids. V dropped 4 bases and J dropped 4 bases, with 10 bases sitting between them. Cycle 7 day 1, cycle 4 day 1, and baseline were the timepoints at which blood was sampled. Sequencing was performed with immunoSEQ multiplex PCR; in TCRdb, only in-frame clones are kept and a portion is missing. The table lists approximately 11,000 clones, 60% to 70% of them singletons, with 45% to 55% in the top ten. Study conclusions and caveats: Dosing at 0.1 to 3.0 mg/kg was accompanied by clonal expansion of CD4+ and CD8+ blood T cells by week 6.

This clonotype originated in an adult with an advanced solid tumor such as melanoma, head and neck, liver or kidney cancer. The material was CD4+ or CD8+ T cells sorted from blood, obtained in a trial of the OX40 agonist ivuxolimab. The chain employs TRBV27 and TRBJ1-4, with no clear D. This chain's CDR3 is CASSSFRNNEKLFF. CDR3 bases: TGTGCCAGCAGTTCCTTCCGGAATAATGAAAAACTGTTTTTT.